Sequencing of this TCR beta chain was carried out in a study of cytomegalovirus exposure and HLA in healthy donors. The PCR used 60 Vbeta and 13 Jbeta primers. Clones were sequenced by immunoSEQ multiplex PCR, and TCRdb holds only the in-frame ones, with some missing. The profile covers around 170,000 clones, with 75% to 90% appearing a single time and approximately 2.4% taken by the ten largest. Germline V gives CDR1 SGHVS, CDR2 FNYEAQ. The CDR3 has 14 amino acids. Trimming pared 2 bases from V and 6 bases from J, leaving 10 bases between. This chain uses TRBV7-6 with TRBJ2-2; no clear D. The source is a woman between 50 and 59 years old in good health and CMV-seropositive. The sample taken for sequencing was PBMCs. This CDR3 reads CASSLRSLPGELFF. The CDR3 DNA reads as TGTGCCAGCAGCTTACGGTCCCTCCCCGGGGAGCTGTTTTTT.